One and the same sample provided the 23 T cell receptor beta chains below, sequenced in a study of long-term antiretroviral therapy in people with HIV. Researchers report immunoSEQ v3.0 was run at survey level. Repertoires were generated with immunoSEQ multiplex PCR, while TCRdb's copy carries only in-frame clones and drops some. The data show about 25,000 clones, more than 75% seen once. The sequencing used unsorted PBMCs, collected 2.9 years after starting antiretroviral therapy. These receptors came from a man aged 45-65 years with HIV.

The chain employs TRBV29-1 and TRBJ1-2; D perhaps matches TRBD1 (5 bases). The CDR3 length is 16 residues. Per germline, CDR1 SQVTM and CDR2 ANQGSEA. With 4 bases removed from V and 0 bases from J, the gap between germline ends came to 18 bases. CDR3 sequence (DNA): TGCAGCGTTGTTCAAGGGGCCCGAGCTACTAACTATGGCTACACCTTC. Encoded protein: CSVVQGARATNYGYTF.

The rearrangement links TRBV9 to TRBJ2-1; weak D call: TRBD1 (6 bases). The CDR3 loop spans 14 amino acids. V shed 3 bases and J shed 8 bases, with 15 bases lying between them. Germline V CDR1 and CDR2: SGDLS, YYNGEE. The DNA for the CDR3 is TGTGCCAGCAGCGGAGAAGGACAGTCCGATGAGCAGTTCTTC. As protein: CASSGEGQSDEQFF.

The V call is TRBV19, the J call TRBJ1-2; D is ambiguous. The CDR3 has 12 residues. Deletions cut 1 base from V and 7 bases from J, with 7 bases between. CDR1 and CDR2 (germline): LNHDA, SQIVND (reference sequence). CDR3 in amino acids: CASSIGMAGYTF. The CDR3 coding sequence is TGTGCCAGTAGTATAGGGATGGCTGGCTACACCTTC.

This clone was picked up one time. This rearrangement joins TRBV4-3 to TRBJ1-2, with unresolved D. The CDR3 has 16 residues. Trimming removed 0 bases from V and 1 base from J, with 12 bases in between. The V gene's germline CDR1 is LGHNA and CDR2 YSLEER. Written as DNA, the CDR3 is TGCGCCAGCAGCCAAGATTTTCGGGGTAGTAACTATGGCTACACCTTC. Translation: CASSQDFRGSNYGYTF.

This rearrangement joins TRBV18 to TRBJ2-3, with TRBD2 as a possible D gene (7 bases). CDR3 length: 15 amino acids. Trimming pared 2 bases from V and 4 bases from J, leaving 13 bases between. Germline values: CDR1 KGHSH, CDR2 LQKENI. The CDR3: CASSPGGAGSDTQYF. In nucleotides, the CDR3 is TGTGCCAGCTCACCAGGGGGGGCAGGGTCAGATACGCAGTATTTT.

The rearrangement uses TRBV7-6 and TRBJ1-6; 11 bases are shared with TRBD1. V lost 5 bases and J lost 9; bases outside the gene matches: 9. Germline CDR1 SGHVS, CDR2 FNYEAQ. This CDR3 contains 16 residues. The CDR3 sequence: CASSPRDRGLGSPLHF. CDR3 bases: TGTGCCAGCAGCCCCCGGGACAGGGGGTTAGGTTCACCCCTCCACTTT.

This chain connects TRBV19 to TRBJ1-1; 9 nucleotides match TRBD1. With V trimmed by 5 bases and J by 1 base, 8 bases remained unmatched. The CDR3 length is 16 residues. Germline assignment: CDR1 LNHDA and CDR2 SQIVND (reference sequence). The CDR3 spells CASSPPGTGRNTEAFF. The CDR3 DNA is TGTGCCAGTAGTCCGCCGGGGACAGGGCGGAACACTGAAGCTTTCTTT.

This clone was seen a handful of times. The chain uses TRBV11-2 and TRBJ2-1; the D is unclear. Germline CDR1 SGHAT, CDR2 FQNNGV. The CDR3 consists of 15 residues. The V gene lost 1 base and the J gene lost 6 bases, with 13 bases spanning the gap. The CDR3 region has the DNA TGTGCCAGCAGCTTAGTGAGCCGGCGGAGCAATGAGCAGTTCTTC. Amino acids: CASSLVSRRSNEQFF. Combining the CDR3 with reference TRBV11-2 and TRBJ2-1 gives the whole variable domain EAGVAQSPRYKIIEKRQSVAFWCNPISGHATLYWYQQILGQGPKLLIQFQNNGVVDDSQLPKDRFSAERLKGVDSTLKIQPAKLEDSAVYLCASSLVSRRSNEQFFGPGTRLTVL.

This sequence joins TRBV5-1 and TRBJ2-7; no clear D gene. This CDR3 contains 14 residues. Germline V lookup: CDR1 SGHRS, CDR2 YFSETQ. V was pared by 1 base and J by 2 bases, with 10 bases between. The CDR3 sequence: CASSLSPDPYEQYF. In DNA, the CDR3 is TGCGCCAGCAGCTTGAGCCCTGATCCCTACGAGCAGTACTTC.

This chain connects TRBV19 to TRBJ1-1, with TRBD1 matching over 7 bases. CDR1 and CDR2 from the germline V gene are LNHDA and SQIVND (reference sequence). This CDR3 is built from 14 residues. J was trimmed by 2 bases and V by 5 bases; bases with no gene match: 5. The CDR3 here is CASSSDRLNTEAFF. The CDR3 bases are TGTGCCAGTAGTTCGGACAGGCTAAACACTGAAGCTTTCTTT.

The CDR3 loop reads CASSLEAGVAYEQYF. In DNA form, the CDR3 reads TGTGCCAGCAGCTTGGAGGCAGGGGTCGCCTACGAGCAGTACTTC. J is TRBJ2-7 and V is TRBV5-4; maybe TRBD1 (6 bases). The ends were cut back, 0 bases at V and 2 bases at J, with 12 bases in the middle. Germline V lookup: CDR1 SGHNT, CDR2 YYREEE (reference sequence). This CDR3 is built from 15 residues.

This chain connects TRBV9 to TRBJ2-2, with 10 nucleotides matching TRBD2. V lost 0 bases, J lost 6 bases, and 8 bases stayed unmatched. CDR3 length equals 17 residues. CDR1 and CDR2 from the germline V gene are SGDLS and YYNGEE. The CDR3 loop is CASSVAGSGGKAGELFF. The CDR3 DNA sequence: TGTGCCAGCAGCGTAGCGGGTAGCGGGGGGAAGGCCGGGGAGCTGTTTTTT.

V is TRBV4-2 and J is TRBJ2-3, with D possibly TRBD2 on 5 matching bases. Germline V gene data show CDR1 as LGHNA and CDR2 as YNFKEQ. With 0 bases removed from V and 2 bases from J, the gap between germline ends came to 9 bases. The CDR3 is 15 amino acids. DNA of the CDR3: TGTGCCAGCAGCCAAGATGGGAGCGTCACAGATACGCAGTATTTT. Translation: CASSQDGSVTDTQYF.

CDR3 bases: TGTGCCAGCAGTTTAACGGTTACTTTGGGCTATGGCTACACCTTC. Translating it yields CASSLTVTLGYGYTF. The V call is TRBV28, the J call TRBJ1-2; D gene unclear. V lost 2 bases and J 4 bases, leaving 14 bases between the germline ends. In germline, CDR1 is MDHEN, CDR2 SYDVKM. The CDR3 runs 15 residues.

This chain uses TRBV2 with TRBJ1-5, with D possibly TRBD1 on 6 matching bases. Trimming left V 7 bases short and J 0 bases short, with 16 bases between. CDR1 is SNHLY and CDR2 is FYNNEI in the germline V gene. CDR3 length equals 16 residues. For the CDR3, the DNA is TGTGCCAGCACTCCTTCCCCGGGGGCTAGCAATCAGCCCCAGCATTTT. Translating gives CASTPSPGASNQPQHF. Full variable domain (missing parts from reference TRBV2 and TRBJ1-5): EPEVTQTPSHQVTQMGQEVILRCVPISNHLYFYWYRQILGQKVEFLVSFYNNEISEKSEIFDDQFSVERPDGSNFTLKIRSTKLEDSAMYFCASTPSPGASNQPQHFGDGTRLSIL.

The chain joins TRBV11-2 to TRBJ1-2, with a tentative D call TRBD1 (6 bases). Germline V gene lookup returns CDR1 SGHAT and CDR2 FQNNGV. CDR3 length: 16 residues. V was pared by 4 bases and J by 7 bases, with 22 bases between. CDR3: CASSSLRYRAKGGYTF. The CDR3 DNA is TGTGCCAGCAGCTCGCTAAGGTACAGGGCAAAGGGTGGCTACACCTTC.

This clone was found a few times. The chain carries TRBV4-3 and TRBJ2-3; no clear D. The CDR3 has 19 amino acids. The germline V gene encodes CDR1 LGHNA and CDR2 YSLEER. V lost 0 bases, J lost 2 bases, and 21 bases lay in between. The CDR3 sequence is CASSQEDMGSQGFTDTQYF. The CDR3 region has the DNA TGCGCCAGCAGCCAAGAAGATATGGGGTCCCAAGGCTTCACAGATACGCAGTATTTT.

The V gene is TRBV2, the J gene TRBJ1-5; D is uncertain. Germline CDR1 and CDR2: SNHLY and FYNNEI. This CDR3 has 13 residues. The V gene lost 1 base and the J gene lost 9 bases, with 10 bases spanning the gap. CDR3 nucleotides: TGTGCCAGCAGTGAAGGGAGGGAGGGGCCCCAGCATTTT. Translating gives CASSEGREGPQHF. Based on the CDR3 plus reference TRBV2 and TRBJ1-5, the full variable domain is EPEVTQTPSHQVTQMGQEVILRCVPISNHLYFYWYRQILGQKVEFLVSFYNNEISEKSEIFDDQFSVERPDGSNFTLKIRSTKLEDSAMYFCASSEGREGPQHFGDGTRLSIL.

V is TRBV27 and J is TRBJ2-7; 14 bases match TRBD2. J was trimmed by 6 bases and V by 5 bases; bases with no gene match: 3. The CDR3 contains 14 residues. The germline CDR1 and CDR2 sequences are MNHEY and SMNVEV (reference sequence). CDR3 protein: CASSPGLAGGEQYF. The CDR3, as DNA: TGTGCCAGCAGTCCCGGACTAGCGGGGGGCGAGCAGTACTTC.

The chain is built from TRBV11-3 and TRBJ1-1; 8 nucleotides align to TRBD1. There are 16 residues in the CDR3. The germline V gene encodes CDR1 SGHNT and CDR2 YENEEA. V lost 4 bases to trimming and J lost 1 base; unmatched junction nucleotides: 8. The DNA for the CDR3 is TGTGCCAGCAGCTCCGGACAGGGCGGCACGAACACTGAAGCTTTCTTT. It is translated as CASSSGQGGTNTEAFF.

This clone has more than one count but fewer than ten. The chain has TRBV7-6 and TRBJ2-1, with 8 bases that match TRBD2. The V gene end was trimmed by 4 bases and the J gene end by 0 bases; junction bases not matched to a gene: 14. Germline V gene lookup returns CDR1 SGHVS and CDR2 FNYEAQ. There are 19 residues in the CDR3. Written as DNA, the CDR3 is TGTGCCAGCAGCTCGACCCGGTGGGGAGCGGGGGTCTCCTACAATGAGCAGTTCTTC. It codes for CASSSTRWGAGVSYNEQFF.

This rearrangement joins TRBV19 to TRBJ2-7; TRBD1 matches at 9 bases. CDR1 and CDR2 from the germline V gene are LNHDA and SQIVND (reference sequence). There are 14 residues in the CDR3. Trimming cost V 1 base and J 6 bases; bases outside gene matches: 4. CDR3 amino acids: CASSIVDRGGEQYF. Here the CDR3 DNA reads TGTGCCAGTAGTATAGTGGACAGGGGAGGCGAGCAGTACTTC.

The V and J genes are TRBV7-9 and TRBJ2-6, with 8 bases lining up with TRBD1. The CDR3 runs to 15 residues. V was pared by 5 bases and J by 4 bases, with 4 bases of the junction left unmatched. Germline values: CDR1 SEHNR, CDR2 FQNEAQ (reference sequence). The CDR3 region has the DNA TGTGCCAGCAGCCGACAGGGGCTCGGGGCCAACGTCCTGACTTTC. Translated: CASSRQGLGANVLTF.